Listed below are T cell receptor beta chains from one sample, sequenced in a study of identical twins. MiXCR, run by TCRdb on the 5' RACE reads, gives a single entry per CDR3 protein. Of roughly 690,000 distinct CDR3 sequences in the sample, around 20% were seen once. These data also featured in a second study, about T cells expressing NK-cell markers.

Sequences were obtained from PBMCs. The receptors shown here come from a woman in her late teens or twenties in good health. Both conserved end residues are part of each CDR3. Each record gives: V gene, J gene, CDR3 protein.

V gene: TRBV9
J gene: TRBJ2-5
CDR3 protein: CASSVTLAGGQETQYF

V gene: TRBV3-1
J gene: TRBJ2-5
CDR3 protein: CASHREGGETQYF

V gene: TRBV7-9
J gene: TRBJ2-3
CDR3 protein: CASSLDPFFTDTQYF

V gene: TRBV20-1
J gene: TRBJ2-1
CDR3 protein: CSARDPSGRFGSSYNEQFF

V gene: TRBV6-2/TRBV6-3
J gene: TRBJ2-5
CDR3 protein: CASSYSTTSSETQYF

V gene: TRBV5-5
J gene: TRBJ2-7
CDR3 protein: CASSTGLREQYF

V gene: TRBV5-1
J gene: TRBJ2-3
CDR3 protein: CASSFLPGDRTDTQYF

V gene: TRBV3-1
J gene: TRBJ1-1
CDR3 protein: CASSQERGRNTEAFF

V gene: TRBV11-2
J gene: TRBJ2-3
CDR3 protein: CASSQRGMIADTQYF

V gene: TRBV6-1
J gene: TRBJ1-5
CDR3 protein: CASSRLNALPQHF

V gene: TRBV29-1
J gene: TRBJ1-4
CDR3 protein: CSVESRSVGEKLFF

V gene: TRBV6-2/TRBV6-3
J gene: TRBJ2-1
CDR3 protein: CASSLRIDEQFF

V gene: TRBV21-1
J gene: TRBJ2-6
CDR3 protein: CASSKLGMVAGANVLTF

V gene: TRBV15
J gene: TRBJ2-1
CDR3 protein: CATSRVGRTYNEQFF

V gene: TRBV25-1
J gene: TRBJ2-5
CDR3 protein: CASSKGQGGETQYF

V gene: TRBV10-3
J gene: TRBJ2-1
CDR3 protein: CATAGTSSGLDEQFF

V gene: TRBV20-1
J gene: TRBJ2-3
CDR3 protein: CSAGLAGQTDTQYF

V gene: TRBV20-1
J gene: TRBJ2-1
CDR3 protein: CSAPNPLVNNEQFF

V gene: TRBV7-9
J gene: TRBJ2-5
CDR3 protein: CASSLMAGADETQYF

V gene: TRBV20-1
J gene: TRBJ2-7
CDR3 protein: CSAYRRVTYEQYF

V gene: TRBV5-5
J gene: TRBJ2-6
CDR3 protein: CASTYFQGVGSGANVLTF

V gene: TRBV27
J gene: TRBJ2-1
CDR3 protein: CASSPYGGGEQFF

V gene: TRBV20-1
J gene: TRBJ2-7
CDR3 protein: CSATNRATYEQYF

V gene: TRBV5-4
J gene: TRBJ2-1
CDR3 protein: CASSQHRVDEQFF

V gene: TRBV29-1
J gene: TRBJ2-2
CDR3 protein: CSVEDRLLNTGELFF

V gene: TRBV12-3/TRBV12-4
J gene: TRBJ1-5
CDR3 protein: CASSYRVDQPQHF

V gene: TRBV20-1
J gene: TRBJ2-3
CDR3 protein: CSARDEGTDTQYF

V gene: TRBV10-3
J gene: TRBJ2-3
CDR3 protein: CAISQTLTDTQYF

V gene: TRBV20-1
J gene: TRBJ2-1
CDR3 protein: CSARGTAAASSYNEQFF

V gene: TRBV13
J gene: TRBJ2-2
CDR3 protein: CASSSTGGELFF

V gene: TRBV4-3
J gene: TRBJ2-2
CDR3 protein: CASSQGNTNTGELFF

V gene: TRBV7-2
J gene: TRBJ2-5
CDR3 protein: CASSLDPAGAQYF

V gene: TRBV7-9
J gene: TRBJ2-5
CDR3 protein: CASSSSTSGFFGETQYF

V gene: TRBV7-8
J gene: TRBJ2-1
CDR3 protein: CASSSFGLAVANEQFF

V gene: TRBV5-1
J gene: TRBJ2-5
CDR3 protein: CASSLASAGRQETQYF

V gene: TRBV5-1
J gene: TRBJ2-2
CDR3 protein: CASSRDSDTGELFF

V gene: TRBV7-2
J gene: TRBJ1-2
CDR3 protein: CASSLDSRVNYGYTF

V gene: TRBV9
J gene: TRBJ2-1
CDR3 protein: CASSVRPDEQFF

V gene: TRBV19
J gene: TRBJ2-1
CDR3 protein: CASREQGRNNEQFF

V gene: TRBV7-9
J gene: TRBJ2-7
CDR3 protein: CASSLGVGVGEQYF

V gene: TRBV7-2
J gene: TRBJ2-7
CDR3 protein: CASSLPPKFYEQYF

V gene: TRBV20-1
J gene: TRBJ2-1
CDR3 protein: CSARTGWVGNEQFF